This TCR beta chain was sequenced during a study of T cell responses to AZD1222 COVID-19 vaccine. Study-wide context: Analyses pooled second doses at about 4 or about 12 weeks. Findings of the study overall: Without day 14 samples, only post-peak T cell repertoires were studied. There were mostly white British donors and more females than males, and clonal diversity was possibly underestimated.

In germline, CDR1 is LGHNA, CDR2 YSLEER. CDR3 length equals 16 residues. J gave up 8 bases and V 0 bases, and 10 bases lay outside the gene matches. With respect to this clone: The target antigen is unknown.

Only in-frame clones appear in the TCRdb table, and some are missing; sequencing was by immunoSEQ multiplex PCR. The table records 170,000 or so clones, about nine tenths of them present only once. This chain uses TRBV4-3 with TRBJ1-2; 9 bases map to TRBD1. The sequence came from an adult in good health. The starting material was peripheral blood, obtained on day 0 of AZD1222 vaccination. The CDR3 here is CASSQDATGGVNGYTF. The CDR3 bases are TGCGCCAGCAGCCAAGATGCGACAGGGGGAGTAAACGGCTACACCTTC.